This T cell receptor (beta chain) emerged from a study of sequential checkpoint blockade in melanoma (dated by TCRdb to about 2019). A note on the overall study: In a 1:1 randomization, patients received either first-line nivolumab then ipilimumab (arm A) or ipilimumab then nivolumab (arm B). Maintenance nivolumab was given following each of the two trial sequences. The full study reports these points: The model for predicting response that combines TCR metrics with mutation burden needs to be validated in larger, independent patient cohorts.

TCRbeta CDR3 regions were immunosequenced from genomic DNA with the immunoSEQ Assay. Prior to high-throughput sequencing, genomic DNA was amplified by bias-controlled multiplex PCR. On the study's bioinformatics: To quantify the absolute abundance of each unique TCRbeta CDR3 region, the sequences were collapsed and filtered. Clonality, defined as 1 minus Pielou's evenness, was calculated using only productive rearrangements. A previously published method was used to identify clones whose frequencies were significantly greater in on-treatment samples than in baseline samples. This immuneACCESS table, as held by TCRdb, lists in-frame sequences with V and J called but not all clones. Of the missing ones, under half trace to an unresolved V gene in checked studies; the others have no known cause. V and J calls plus clone size are reproduced from that table; the DNA served to infer D and trimming. The sample yields approximately 37,000 clones; 84% were counted once. The leading ten clones occupy 5.5% to 7% of the sample.

The sample's treatment or condition label is to be understood as: randomized to nivolumab then ipilimumab (arm A) or the reverse (arm B). None of the patients in the trial had previously been given DNA-damaging chemotherapy. Live CD3+CD8+ cells negative for CD19 and CD56 were sorted from thawed PBMCs on a FACS Aria II flow cytometer. Samples came from patients with melanoma in CheckMate 064, a randomized, open-label phase II trial of sequential checkpoint blockade. Peripheral blood mononuclear cells were collected by leukapheresis, purified using Ficoll-Paque, and frozen in human serum containing about 11% DMSO. Purity of sorted blood CD3+CD8+ cells was verified at >95% immediately after sorting, followed by DNA extraction. V and J are truncated by 3 bases and 2 bases respectively, leaving an intervening sequence of 14 bases. CDR1 and CDR2, looked up from the germline V gene, are MGHDK and SYGVNS. From the cysteine up to the phenylalanine, the CDR3 has a length of 15 residues. The entry retains the CDR3 DNA only, 45 bases that are in frame from base 1.

Comment on this clone: There is no known antigen for this receptor. Per-base qualities were not stored, and no clone one base away is much larger.

The TCR sequence derives from a human donor with melanoma. Sequences were derived from CD8+ T cells sorted from blood (inferred from file names), sampled from a patient given nivolumab and ipilimumab in sequence. The V gene is TRBV25-1 and the J gene is TRBJ2-7; 6 matching bases give a weak D call of TRBD2. The CDR3 region reads CASSDGGDGTYEQYF. At the DNA level, the sequence is TGTGCCAGCAGTGACGGGGGAGACGGAACCTACGAGCAGTACTTC.